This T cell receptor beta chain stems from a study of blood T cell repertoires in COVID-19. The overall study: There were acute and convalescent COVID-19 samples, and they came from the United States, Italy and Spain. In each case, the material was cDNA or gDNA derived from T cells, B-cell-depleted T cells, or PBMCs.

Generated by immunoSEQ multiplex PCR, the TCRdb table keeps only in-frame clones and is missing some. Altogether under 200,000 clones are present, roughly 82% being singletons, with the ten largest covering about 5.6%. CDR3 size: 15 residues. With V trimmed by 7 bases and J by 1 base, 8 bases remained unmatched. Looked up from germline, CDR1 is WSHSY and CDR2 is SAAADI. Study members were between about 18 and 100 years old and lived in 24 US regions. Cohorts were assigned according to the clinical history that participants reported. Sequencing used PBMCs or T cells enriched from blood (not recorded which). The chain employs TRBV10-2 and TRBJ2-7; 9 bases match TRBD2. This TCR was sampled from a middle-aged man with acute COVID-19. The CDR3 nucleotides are TGCGCCAGCACCCGAGAGGCGGGAGGGTCCTACGAGCAGTACTTC. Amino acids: CASTREAGGSYEQYF.